This T cell receptor (beta chain) was documented in a study of cytomegalovirus exposure and HLA in healthy donors. Primers included in the PCR were 60 Vbeta and 13 Jbeta primers. Clones were read by immunoSEQ multiplex PCR, and TCRdb kept only the in-frame ones, dropping some. The data hold roughly 110,000 clones, with 65% to 75% observed a single time. The ends lost 4 bases at V and 2 bases at J; junction bases unmatched: 7. From germline, CDR1 is SGHRS and CDR2 YFSETQ. CDR3 size: 15 residues. The TCR was taken from a man aged 25-45 years in good health and CMV-seropositive. Sequences were obtained from PBMCs. The chain joins TRBV5-1 to TRBJ2-5; 8 bases fit TRBD1. The CDR3 region is CASSLWTGLQETQYF. CDR3 in DNA: TGCGCCAGCAGCCTATGGACAGGGCTACAAGAGACCCAGTACTTC.